Below, 27 T cell receptor beta chains from the same sample are listed, as sequenced in a study of blood T cells in healthy people across ages. Next came a second PCR, run for about 6 to 12 cycles, which used a sample-barcoded 5' primer along with a J-beta primer mix. TCRdb fed the 5' RACE reads into MiXCR, producing one record per CDR3 protein. The table shows more than 1 million distinct CDR3 sequences, with 45% occurring only once. The specimen was blood. These receptors were taken from a woman aged 60-75 years in good health.

A few counts support this clonotype. The J gene is TRBJ2-1, the V gene TRBV5-1; 8 nucleotides agree with TRBD1. The CDR3 has 13 amino acids. Germline loops: CDR1 SGHRS, CDR2 YFSETQ. The ends lost 8 bases at V and 8 bases at J; junction bases unmatched: 9. CDR3 in DNA: TGCGCCAGTTCCGGGACAGGTGTATATGAGCAGTTCTTC. Encoded protein: CASSGTGVYEQFF.

The chain carries TRBV7-2 and TRBJ2-7; 8 bases agree with TRBD1. V trimming: 5 bases; J trimming: 6 bases; junction bases outside the gene matches: 3. Germline-derived CDR1 and CDR2 are SGHTA and FQGNSA. The CDR3 loop spans 12 amino acids. The CDR3 coding sequence is TGTGCCAGCAGCCTGGACAGGGCCGAGCAGTACTTC. This gives the protein CASSLDRAEQYF.

This chain connects TRBV3-1 to TRBJ1-1; weak D call: TRBD1 (5 bases). Looked up from germline, CDR1 is LGHDT and CDR2 is YNNKEL (reference sequence). CDR3 length: 14 amino acids. V was clipped by 3 bases and J by 1 base, with 9 bases between them. CDR3 in amino acids: CASSHLTGNTEAFF. In nucleotides, the CDR3 is TGTGCCAGCAGCCACCTAACAGGGAACACTGAAGCTTTCTTT.

This clonotype was seen only once. The junction departs from the called germline gene at one end, perhaps through a read error. The chain joins TRBV29-1 to TRBJ2-5, with D possibly TRBD2 on 5 matching bases. The assigned J gene may be wrong: the sequence end matches TRBJ2-7 better. This CDR3 has 14 amino acids. CDR1 SQVTM and CDR2 ANQGSEA come from the germline V gene. CDR3 coding DNA: TGCAGCGCTGAAGCCGAGGGAAGGTTGTCCGAGCAGTACTTC. Translating gives CSAEAEGRLSEQYF.

This chain joins TRBV27 and TRBJ2-5; the D gene is possibly TRBD2 (5 bases). This CDR3 has 15 residues. Trimming removed 6 bases from V and 2 bases from J, with 16 bases in between. The V gene's germline CDR1 is MNHEY and CDR2 SMNVEV (reference sequence). The CDR3 spells CASRLTELEQETQYF. As DNA, the CDR3 is TGTGCCAGCAGACTTACAGAACTAGAGCAAGAGACCCAGTACTTC.

This rearrangement joins TRBV7-2 to TRBJ2-3; TRBD2 aligns across 15 bases. CDR1 is SGHTA and CDR2 is FQGNSA in the germline V gene. V dropped 6 bases and J dropped 8; count of bases not matched to a gene: 9. The CDR3 is made up of 16 amino acids. CDR3 region: CASSRSGLAGGPTQYF. The CDR3 coding sequence is TGTGCCAGCAGTCGGAGTGGACTAGCGGGAGGGCCTACGCAGTATTTT.

The table lists this clonotype with a few counts. The V gene is TRBV9, the J gene TRBJ2-3; TRBD2 matches 7 bases. With 3 bases clipped from V and 5 bases from J, the junction kept 12 bases outside the gene matches. From germline, CDR1 is SGDLS and CDR2 YYNGEE. The CDR3 extends over 16 amino acids. CDR3 residues: CASSEPSGTAQDTQYF. The CDR3 coding sequence is TGTGCCAGCAGCGAACCGAGCGGGACCGCCCAAGATACGCAGTATTTT.

The chain carries TRBV4-2 and TRBJ2-1; TRBD2 matches 10 bases. Germline V CDR1 and CDR2: LGHNA, YNFKEQ. J lost 9 bases, V lost 1 base, and 9 bases had no gene match. The CDR3 loop spans 16 amino acids. The CDR3 loop is CASSQVIASGGREQFF. The CDR3 nucleotides read TGTGCCAGCAGCCAAGTTATAGCTAGCGGGGGTCGTGAGCAGTTCTTC.

There are a few counts of this clonotype. The V and J genes are TRBV21-1 and TRBJ2-4; the table calls TRBD1, which could not be checked here. TRBV21-1 is labeled a pseudogene. This CDR3 comprises 19 residues. The CDR3 loop reads CASSGRTVPIPLAKNIQYF. CDR3 nucleotide sequence: TGTGCCAGCAGCGGGAGGACAGTCCCTATACCTTTAGCCAAAAACATTCAGTACTTC.

This chain uses TRBV7-2 with TRBJ2-1, with D possibly TRBD2 on 7 matching bases. Per the germline V gene, CDR1 is SGHTA and CDR2 is FQGNSA. With 5 bases removed from V and 13 bases from J, the gap between germline ends came to 18 bases. This CDR3 has 13 residues. CDR3 sequence (DNA): TGTGCCAGCAGCATAGGGGGGGGAGAGACCCAGTTCTTC. Translation: CASSIGGGETQFF. The variable domain in full, with the rest retrieved from reference TRBV7-2 and TRBJ2-1, is GAGVSQSPSNKVTEKGKDVELRCDPISGHTALYWYRQSLGQGLEFLIYFQGNSAPDKSGLPSDRFSAERTGGSVSTLTIQRTQQEDSAVYLCASSIGGGETQFFGPGTRLTVL.

This chain connects TRBV2 to TRBJ2-2; the D gene is possibly TRBD1 (6 bases). The ends were cut back, 1 base at V and 0 bases at J, with 6 bases in the middle. This CDR3 is built from 15 residues. Germline assignment: CDR1 SNHLY and CDR2 FYNNEI. The CDR3 reads CASSEGTANTGELFF. As DNA, the CDR3 is TGTGCCAGCAGTGAAGGGACAGCGAACACCGGGGAGCTGTTTTTT.

The chain is built from TRBV28 and TRBJ2-3; 10 bases are a match to TRBD2. This CDR3 is built from 16 residues. Germline CDR1 reads MDHEN; CDR2 reads SYDVKM. V shed 1 base, J shed 1 base, and the junction held 2 bases outside the gene matches. The CDR3 here is CASSLSSGRGTDTQYF. The CDR3 DNA reads as TGTGCCAGCAGTTTATCTAGCGGGAGAGGCACAGATACGCAGTATTTT.

This clonotype was observed many times. This chain uses TRBV7-2 with TRBJ2-5; 7 nucleotides line up with TRBD2. V was pared by 6 bases and J by 3 bases, with 4 bases of the junction left unmatched. This CDR3 spans 13 amino acids. CDR1 is SGHTA and CDR2 is FQGNSA in the germline V gene. DNA of the CDR3: TGTGCCAGCAGTCGGGGGGACGAAGAGACCCAGTACTTC. This translates into CASSRGDEETQYF.

In this sample, this clonotype turned up a few times. The rearrangement uses TRBV6-5 and TRBJ2-1, with a weak D call TRBD1 (5 bases). The CDR3 spans 14 residues. Deletions cut 5 bases from V and 4 bases from J, with 12 bases between. The V gene's germline CDR1 is MNHEY and CDR2 SVGAGI. The CDR3 reads CASSHTGQYNEQFF. For the CDR3, the DNA is TGTGCCAGCAGTCACACAGGACAATACAATGAGCAGTTCTTC.

This clonotype was counted a few times. V usage is TRBV4-2 and J usage is TRBJ2-7; the match to TRBD2 covers 15 bases. CDR1 is LGHNA and CDR2 is YNFKEQ in the germline V gene. The J segment lost 3 bases and the V segment lost 3 bases, leaving 18 bases of the junction unmatched. The CDR3 has 21 residues. This CDR3 is CASSQERSGRTSGRVGYEQYF. The CDR3 DNA follows: TGTGCCAGCAGCCAGGAACGCTCCGGCAGGACTAGCGGGAGGGTAGGCTACGAGCAGTACTTC.

This clonotype showed up just a few times. This rearrangement joins TRBV6-5 to TRBJ1-1; 12 bases align to TRBD1. The ends lost 0 bases at V and 0 bases at J; junction bases unmatched: 11. Germline-derived CDR1 and CDR2 are MNHEY and SVGAGI. The CDR3 is 20 amino acids. As DNA, the CDR3 is TGTGCCAGCAGTTACTCGGCCTATAGGGACAGGGGGCCGGTGAACACTGAAGCTTTCTTT. It encodes CASSYSAYRDRGPVNTEAFF.

This clonotype has just a few counts. The genes are TRBV10-1 and TRBJ2-7; 8 bases align to TRBD1. Germline assignment: CDR1 WNHNN and CDR2 SYGVQD (reference sequence). The CDR3 loop spans 14 amino acids. The junction had 4 bases not matched to a gene; V was cut back by 4 bases and J by 2 bases. CDR3 nucleotides: TGCGCCAGCAGTGTGGACAGGGAAGCCTACGAGCAGTACTTC. Residues: CASSVDREAYEQYF.

The rearrangement uses TRBV29-1 and TRBJ2-6, with D tentatively TRBD1 or TRBD2 (6 bases each). There are 17 residues in the CDR3. The germline V and J ends were trimmed by 2 bases and 0 bases, with 14 bases remaining between them. Germline V lookup: CDR1 SQVTM, CDR2 ANQGSEA. CDR3 in DNA: TGCAGCGTTGAAATCGGGGGCCCCAGCTCTGGGGCCAACGTCCTGACTTTC. Translating gives CSVEIGGPSSGANVLTF.

As to this clonotype: The junction departs from germline at one end; a sequencing error may be responsible. The genes are TRBV7-9 and TRBJ2-1, with no clear D. CDR3 length equals 12 residues. Per germline, CDR1 SEHNR and CDR2 FQNEAQ (reference sequence). The CDR3 spells CANSLLVREQFF. The CDR3 coding sequence is TGTGCCAACAGCTTACTGGTCAGGGAGCAGTTCTTC.

V is TRBV7-6 and J is TRBJ2-1; D possibly corresponds to TRBD2 (5 bases). V was clipped by 5 bases and J by 6 bases, with 20 bases between them. This CDR3 comprises 16 residues. Germline-derived CDR1 and CDR2 are SGHVS and FNYEAQ. This CDR3 reads CASSISAEERFNEQFF. In DNA, the CDR3 is TGTGCCAGCAGCATCTCAGCGGAAGAACGGTTCAATGAGCAGTTCTTC.

V usage is TRBV29-1 and J usage is TRBJ2-7; 11 bases are a match to TRBD1. The V segment lost 7 bases and the J segment 7 bases; nucleotides outside the gene matches: 12. This CDR3 comprises 14 residues. Germline loops: CDR1 SQVTM, CDR2 ANQGSEA. The CDR3 region is CSAAPGQGVNEQYF. CDR3 DNA: TGCAGCGCCGCCCCGGGACAGGGGGTCAATGAGCAGTACTTC.

In its sample, this clonotype was seen once. The genes are TRBV2 and TRBJ1-2, with TRBD1 matching 7 bases. Trimming at V came to 11 bases and at J to 7 bases, leaving 10 bases not matched to a gene. Germline lookup yields CDR1 SNHLY and CDR2 FYNNEI. The CDR3 contains 12 residues. This CDR3 is CAPRGGPSGYTF. The CDR3 coding sequence is TGTGCCCCCAGGGGGGGTCCCAGTGGCTACACCTTC.

The V and J genes are TRBV27 and TRBJ2-5, with 11 bases that match TRBD2. V gave up 6 bases and J gave up 11 bases; unmatched junction bases: 17. The CDR3 consists of 16 residues. Germline V gene data show CDR1 as MNHEY and CDR2 as SMNVEV (reference sequence). The CDR3 spells CASSYPGTSGYNEQYF. CDR3 DNA: TGTGCCAGCAGCTATCCCGGGACTAGCGGTTACAATGAGCAGTACTTC.

This clonotype was found many times. This sequence joins TRBV4-2 and TRBJ2-1, with D possibly TRBD1 on 6 matching bases. CDR3 length: 15 residues. V dropped 5 bases and J dropped 8 bases, with 19 bases sitting between them. Germline assignment: CDR1 LGHNA and CDR2 YNFKEQ. CDR3: CASSDRDNPGDEQFF. Here the CDR3 DNA reads TGTGCCAGCAGCGACCGGGACAACCCCGGAGATGAGCAGTTCTTC.

This clonotype turned up a few times. This chain links TRBV5-1 with TRBJ2-7; 8 bases agree with TRBD1. Trimming at V came to 4 bases and at J to 2 bases, leaving 5 bases not matched to a gene. In germline, CDR1 is SGHRS, CDR2 YFSETQ. The CDR3 is 14 amino acids. This CDR3 reads CASSAWTGTYEQYF. The DNA of the CDR3 is TGCGCCAGCAGCGCCTGGACAGGGACCTACGAGCAGTACTTC.

This clonotype showed up just a few times. V gene TRBV20-1 combines with J gene TRBJ2-7, with TRBD2 matching over 7 bases. The CDR3 loop spans 13 amino acids. CDR1 and CDR2 from the germline V gene are DFQATT and SNEGSKA (reference sequence). CDR3 coding DNA: TGCAGCGCGGGGTCTAGCGGACCCTACGAGCAGTACTTC. Translated, it gives CSAGSSGPYEQYF.

This clonotype was seen more than once but under ten times. The rearrangement joins TRBV6-6 to TRBJ2-5, with a tentative D call TRBD2 (7 bases). The DNA matches TRBJ2-7 better at its end, which makes the J call doubtful. The germline gives CDR1 MNHNY, CDR2 SVGAGI (reference sequence). This CDR3 has 14 amino acids. In DNA, the CDR3 is TGTGCCAGCAGTCCCGGGGAGGGGGGGTCCGAGCAGTACTTC. Translation gives CASSPGEGGSEQYF.